This TCR beta chain was sequenced for a study of T-cell reconstitution after alpha-beta-depleted transplantation in children (dated by TCRdb to about 2016). Regarding the complete study: Using TCR repertoire profiling, the study quantitatively followed how T-cell immune reconstitution unfolded in children after TCRalphabeta/CD19-depleted allogeneic hematopoietic cell transplantation.

Libraries came from PCR. Sequencing took place on an Illumina HiSeq 2500. Molecular barcoding was employed in the preparation of TCR libraries, with unique molecular identifiers being used to normalize TCRbeta repertoire quantification. TCRdb redid the processing of the public reads, applying fastp at Q25 and MiXCR, and retained in-frame beta chains. All rows with the same CDR3 protein become a single entry with the most common DNA and genes. A total of around 130,000 distinct CDR3 sequences appear in this sample, approximately 8.7% of them only once. Clones ranked in the top ten supply more than 20% of the sample. From a lookup of the germline V gene, CDR1 and CDR2 are SNHLY and FYNNEI. At the junction V is shortened by 7 bases and J by 0 bases; bases outside the gene matches: 11. The CDR3 holds 18 amino acids from the cysteine to the phenylalanine. Just the 54-base CDR3 DNA is kept, in frame starting at base 1.

There are a few counts of this clonotype. This clone's antigen is unknown. Base qualities are not at hand, and no much larger clone is one base apart. This sample's treatment or condition label indicates: allogeneic hematopoietic cell transplantation with graft depleted of TCRalphabeta T cells and CD19 B cells. The transplant recipients were children given TCRalphabeta/CD19-depleted allogeneic hematopoietic cell grafts. Broad study findings and their caveats: The apparently early alphabetaT-cell count recovery about two months after transplant was reportedly dependent on only several hundred rapidly expanded clones derived from non-depleted graft cells. Over the following months the frequencies of hyperexpanded clones went down, and after one year T-cell counts and TCRbeta diversity were mostly credited to newly produced T cells. In some patients, high TCRbeta diversity at day 60 was attributed to recipient T cells and intrathymic progenitors that had survived conditioning.

Sample: PBMCs, mostly from graft donor cells, taken 180 days after TCRalphabeta/CD19-depleted stem cell transplant. The TCR originated in a girl under two years old who had a stem cell transplant for combined immunodeficiency, so the T cells may come from the graft donor. Rearrangement joined TRBV2 to TRBJ2-2, with 10 junctional bases fitting TRBD2. The DNA is TGTGCCAGCATCCCAGCAGTAGCGGGAGGTCCGAACACCGGGGAGCTGTTTTTT. Its protein reads: CASIPAVAGGPNTGELFF. The CDR3, completed at both ends by the reference TRBV2 and TRBJ2-2 genes, gives the full variable domain EPEVTQTPSHQVTQMGQEVILRCVPISNHLYFYWYRQILGQKVEFLVSFYNNEISEKSEIFDDQFSVERPDGSNFTLKIRSTKLEDSAMYFCASIPAVAGGPNTGELFFGEGSRLTVL.